This is a list of T cell receptor beta chains from one sample in a study of vaccination and CD4 T cells after COVID-19. In TCRdb, the PCR reads were re-called with MiXCR into one record per CDR3 protein. The data show under 20,000 distinct CDR3 sequences, with around 55% seen just once and about 32% held by the top ten. For these receptors, no antigen is known. The sequencing here drew on cultured CD4+ T cells from blood, taken after SARS-CoV-2 vaccination. Receptors originate from a human donor with COVID-19. Both conserved end residues are part of each CDR3. A D gene is named only where the DNA matches it firmly. A clone size is listed for some rows: how often the clone was seen (once, few, many), or a class if it is expanded.

J gene	D gene	V gene	clone size	CDR3 protein	CDR3 DNA
TRBJ1-2	NA	TRBV30	NA	CAWSEYSGYTF	TGTGCCTGGAGTGAATACAGTGGCTACACCTTC
TRBJ1-4	NA	TRBV30	NA	CAWDRDRANEKLFF	TGTGCCTGGGACCGGGACCGAGCTAATGAAAAACTGTTTTTT
TRBJ2-2	TRBD1	TRBV6-2/TRBV6-3	few	CASTSKGQGSNTGELFF	TGTGCCAGCACCTCTAAGGGACAGGGAAGCAACACCGGGGAGCTGTTTTTT
TRBJ2-7	TRBD1	TRBV28	NA	CASSFSGQEASYEQYF	TGTGCCAGCAGTTTTTCGGGACAGGAGGCCTCCTACGAGCAGTACTTC
TRBJ1-2	NA	TRBV7-7	NA	CASSYPGNSGTF	TGTGCTAGCAGCTATCCGGGGAACTCTGGCACCTTC
TRBJ1-2	TRBD1	TRBV12-3/TRBV12-4	NA	CASSPDRGWNGYTF	TGTGCCAGCAGTCCGGACAGGGGGTGGAATGGCTACACCTTC
TRBJ1-1	TRBD1	TRBV27	few	CASTTGQVNTEAFF	TGTGCCAGCACCACGGGACAGGTGAACACTGAAGCTTTCTTT
TRBJ1-6	NA	TRBV6-5	few	CASSLGGAEFSPLHF	TGTGCCAGCAGTTTGGGGGGCGCGGAATTTTCACCCCTCCACTTT
TRBJ1-6	TRBD1	TRBV6-2/TRBV6-3	NA	CASSAGGQGRSPLHF	TGTGCCAGCAGTGCAGGGGGACAGGGGCGCTCACCCCTCCACTTT
TRBJ2-5	NA	TRBV12-3/TRBV12-4	NA	CASTTFSSDGTQYF	TGTGCCAGCACCACCTTCAGCTCCGACGGGACCCAGTACTTC
TRBJ1-1	NA	TRBV12-3/TRBV12-4	NA	CASSRVLENTEAFF	TGTGCCAGCAGTAGGGTTCTGGAGAACACTGAAGCTTTCTTT
TRBJ2-1	NA	TRBV27	NA	CASGQAQGASYNEQFF	TGTGCCAGCGGACAAGCACAGGGCGCCTCCTACAATGAGCAGTTCTTC
TRBJ1-5	NA	TRBV6-2/TRBV6-3	medium-sized	CASSYRDQPQHF	TGTGCCAGCAGTTACAGAGATCAGCCCCAGCATTTT
TRBJ2-5	TRBD1	TRBV5-4	NA	CASSQTGMETQYF	TGTGCCAGCAGCCAGACAGGGATGGAGACCCAGTACTTC
TRBJ1-1	NA	TRBV2	NA	CASSFSGNTEAFF	TGTGCCAGCAGTTTCTCAGGGAACACTGAAGCTTTCTTT
TRBJ1-5	NA	TRBV2	NA	CASSARTNSNQPQHF	TGTGCCAGCAGTGCTCGGACTAACAGCAATCAGCCCCAGCATTTT
TRBJ2-5	NA	TRBV20-1	NA	CSARLAGRETQYF	TGCAGTGCTAGATTAGCAGGACGGGAGACCCAGTACTTC
TRBJ1-2	NA	TRBV18	NA	CASSPSPYGYTF	TGTGCCAGCTCACCGAGCCCTTATGGCTACACCTTC
TRBJ2-7	NA	TRBV2	few	CASSDRWAEQYF	TGTGCCAGCAGTGACAGGTGGGCCGAGCAGTACTTC
TRBJ1-5	NA	TRBV12-3/TRBV12-4	NA	CASSLRPILQRSSNQPQHF	TGTGCCAGCAGTTTAAGACCCATCCTCCAGAGGAGTAGCAATCAGCCCCAGCATTTT
TRBJ2-2	NA	TRBV20-1	NA	CSAGRATNTGELFF	TGCAGTGCTGGCCGGGCCACGAACACCGGGGAGCTGTTTTTT
TRBJ1-1	NA	TRBV6-5	few	CASSYSGFMNTEAFF	TGTGCCAGCAGTTACAGTGGTTTTATGAACACTGAAGCTTTCTTT
TRBJ2-7	TRBD1	TRBV19	NA	CASSSRQGRNYEQYF	TGTGCCAGTAGTTCCAGACAGGGTAGAAACTACGAGCAGTACTTC
TRBJ1-2	NA	TRBV19	few	CASSVTGGSGYTF	TGTGCCAGTAGTGTCACAGGCGGTTCTGGCTACACCTTC
TRBJ1-6	TRBD1	TRBV6-2/TRBV6-3	NA	CASSVDRAGSPLHF	TGTGCCAGCAGTGTCGACAGGGCTGGTTCACCCCTCCACTTT
TRBJ1-1	TRBD1	TRBV28	NA	CASRSNRGYLNTEAFF	TGTGCCAGCAGGAGTAACAGGGGATACTTGAACACTGAAGCTTTCTTT